The T cell receptor beta chain under discussion was sequenced for a study of graft-versus-host responses after intestinal transplantation. On the study more broadly: Each recipient received anti-thymocyte globulin induction, then tacrolimus and steroids for 3 to 4 years. Points from the study as a whole: Those patients showing graft-donor T cell macrochimerism displayed high graft-versus-host to host-versus-graft clonal ratios in allografts. Declining HvG levels early post-transplant were linked to peak circulating GvH clone levels. Recipient marrow harbored GvH clones, some of which surfaced first in ileum or blood.

Assay: immunoSEQ multiplex PCR; the TCRdb copy retains only in-frame clones and omits some. The sample lists tens of thousands of clones; about 95% were seen once. Notes on this clone: Its cognate antigen is unknown.

With 1 base removed from V and 6 bases from J, the gap between germline ends came to 7 bases. Germline CDR1 reads SGHTA; CDR2 reads FQGTGA. This CDR3 has 13 amino acids. The chain has TRBV7-3 and TRBJ2-1; no clear D gene. The sequencing here drew on unstimulated CD8+ T cells sorted from spleen or lymph node cells, taken before transplant. The sequence came from a human donor who was the organ donor for an intestinal transplant. CDR3 sequence reads: CASSLMGGNEQFF. CDR3 sequence (DNA): TGTGCCAGCAGCTTAATGGGTGGCAATGAGCAGTTCTTC.